Included here is one T cell receptor beta chain sequence, with context. This record belongs to a study of blood T cell repertoires in COVID-19. Study-wide context: From the United States, Italy and Spain came samples of acute and convalescent COVID-19.

Profiled with immunoSEQ multiplex PCR; TCRdb holds only in-frame clones, not every one. The table lists under 400,000 clones, more than 70% of them singletons, with just under 4% in the top ten. Recruited during active infection, patients (from Seattle) were subsequently followed longitudinally. CDR1 is SGHRS and CDR2 is YFSETQ in the germline V gene. The ends were cut back, 7 bases at V and 2 bases at J, with 13 bases in the middle. CDR3 length equals 13 residues. Input material: peripheral blood. The gene calls are TRBV5-1 and TRBJ2-7, with D maybe TRBD2 (6 bases). This TCR derives from a woman aged 55-70 years with COVID-19, enrolled during active disease. The CDR3 sequence is CASARDPAYEQYF. The CDR3 region has the DNA TGCGCCAGCGCGCGGGACCCAGCCTACGAGCAGTACTTC.